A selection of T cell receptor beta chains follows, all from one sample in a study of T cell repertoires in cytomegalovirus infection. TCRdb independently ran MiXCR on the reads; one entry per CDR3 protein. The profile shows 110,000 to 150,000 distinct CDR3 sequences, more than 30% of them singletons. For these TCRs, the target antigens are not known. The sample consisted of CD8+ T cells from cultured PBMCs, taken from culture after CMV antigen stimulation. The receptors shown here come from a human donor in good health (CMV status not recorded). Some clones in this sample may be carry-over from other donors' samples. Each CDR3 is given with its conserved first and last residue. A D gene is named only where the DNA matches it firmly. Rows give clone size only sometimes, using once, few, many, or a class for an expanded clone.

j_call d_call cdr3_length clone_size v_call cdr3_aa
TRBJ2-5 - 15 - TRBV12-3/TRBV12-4 CASSLWSGAQETQYF
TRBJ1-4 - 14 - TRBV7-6 CASSPWTGNEKLFF
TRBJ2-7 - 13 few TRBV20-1 CSASSLLAHEQYF
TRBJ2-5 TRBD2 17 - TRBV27 CVSSLSWRGAGQETQYF
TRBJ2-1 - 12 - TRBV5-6 CASSPGTNEQFF
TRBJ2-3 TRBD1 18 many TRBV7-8 CASSLIPTGRRLADTQYF
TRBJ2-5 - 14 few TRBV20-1 CSARVQGLQETQYF
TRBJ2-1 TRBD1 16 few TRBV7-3 CARPGTGVIRNNEQFF
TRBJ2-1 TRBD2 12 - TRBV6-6 CASRPGGNEQFF
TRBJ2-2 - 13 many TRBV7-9 CASSALLTGELFF
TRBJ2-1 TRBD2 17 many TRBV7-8 CASSLGLAGALYNEQFF
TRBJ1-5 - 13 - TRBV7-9 CASSLGQVQPQHF
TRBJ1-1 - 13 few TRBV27 CASSLGDGTEAFF
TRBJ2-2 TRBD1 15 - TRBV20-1 CSARRQGANTGELFF
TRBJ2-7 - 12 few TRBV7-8 CASSAGGPRQYF
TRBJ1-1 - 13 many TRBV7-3 CASSRGVSTEAFF
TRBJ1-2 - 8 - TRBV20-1 CSASGYTF
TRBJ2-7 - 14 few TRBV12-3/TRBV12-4 CASSKAGQTYEQYF
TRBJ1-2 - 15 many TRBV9 CASSAFETRSYGYTF
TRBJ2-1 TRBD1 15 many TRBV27 CASSPRTGVGNEQFF
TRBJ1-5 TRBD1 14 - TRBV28 CASLDRGAPQPQHF
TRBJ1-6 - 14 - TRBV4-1 CASSGVPYNSPLHF
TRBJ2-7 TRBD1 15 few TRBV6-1 CASSDTGGAGYEQYF
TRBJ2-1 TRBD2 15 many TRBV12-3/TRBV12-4 CASSPGGGVYNEQFF
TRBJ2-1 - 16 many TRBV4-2 CASSQEQAASVGEQFF
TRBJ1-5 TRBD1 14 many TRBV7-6 CASSSGQRNQPQHF
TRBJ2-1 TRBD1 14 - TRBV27 CASSLGTGVNEQFF
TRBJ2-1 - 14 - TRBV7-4 CASYQGLAPIGQFF
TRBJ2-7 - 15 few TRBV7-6 CASSLRKGGIHEQYF
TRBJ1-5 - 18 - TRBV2 CASGIRDTKLYSNQPQHF
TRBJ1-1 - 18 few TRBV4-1 CASSPRTVILTMNTEAFF
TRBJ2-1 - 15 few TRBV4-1 CASSQALMLYNEQFF
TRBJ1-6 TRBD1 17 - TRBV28 CASSGAEWDSNNSPLHF
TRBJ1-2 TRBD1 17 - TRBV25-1 CASSERDRGTLNYGFTF
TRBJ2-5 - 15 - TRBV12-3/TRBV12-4 CASSFLAAGRETQYF
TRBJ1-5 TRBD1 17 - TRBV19 CASSSPGQGFANQPQHF
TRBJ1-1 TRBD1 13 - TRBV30 CAWRQGEGTEAFF
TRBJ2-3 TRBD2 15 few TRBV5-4 CASSIAGGALDTQYF
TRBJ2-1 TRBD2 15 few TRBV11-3 CASSAGLAGINEQFF
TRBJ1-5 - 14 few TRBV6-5 CASSYSGSYQPQHF
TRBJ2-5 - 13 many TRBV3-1 CASGRQIQETQYF
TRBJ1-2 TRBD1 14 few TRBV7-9 CASSPTGESYGYTF
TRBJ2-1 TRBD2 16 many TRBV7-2 CASSIRDYGSYNEQFF
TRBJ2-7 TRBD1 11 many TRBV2 CASGTAYEQYF
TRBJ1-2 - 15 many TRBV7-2 CASSLAGASSYGYTF
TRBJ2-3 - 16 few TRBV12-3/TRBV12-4 CASSSYLGVSTDTQYF
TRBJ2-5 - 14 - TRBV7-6 CASSHLGEGETQYF
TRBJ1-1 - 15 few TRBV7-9 CASSRGGGMNTEAFF
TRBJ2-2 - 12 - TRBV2 CASSDHRRELFF
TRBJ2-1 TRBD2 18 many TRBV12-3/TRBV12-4 CASSSGTSGAIYYNEQFF
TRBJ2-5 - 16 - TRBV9 CASSVGSQGSGETQYF
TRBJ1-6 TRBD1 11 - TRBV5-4 CATGQNSPLHF
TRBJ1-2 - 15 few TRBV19 CASSITPGPKYGYTF